Sequencing of this T cell receptor beta chain was carried out in a study of blood T cell repertoires in COVID-19 (dated by TCRdb to about 2020). Regarding the study in general: Collaborator samples came from the United States, Italy and Spain and covered acute and convalescent phases of COVID-19. The material from the prospective study consisted of cDNA or gDNA derived from T cells, B-cell-depleted T cells, or PBMCs. Subjects who had been exposed to COVID-19, were actively infected with it, or had recovered from it provided the deeply sampled blood TCRbeta repertoires that made up the dataset. A freely available public database, intended as a resource for researchers studying the immune response to SARS-CoV-2, is where the repertoires were released. Samples came from the ongoing ImmuneRACE study (first 160 participants) plus 1,254 subjects from 6 global collaborators. The sample metadata nearly always contained a de-identified subject ID, COVID-19 status, age in years and sex. Where HLA class I and class II types were available, the types were taken from metadata supplied by the sample provider, not from assay-based typing. The study at large found these results: The amount of clinical and demographic metadata varied by source and participant and was provided uncurated.

TCRbeta CDR3 regions were amplified from genomic DNA by means of the immunoSEQ Assay, a bias-controlled multiplex PCR. Turning to the authors' computational methods: The number of nucleated cells in each sample was estimated from the amplification of reference gene primers within the assay. To quantify the absolute abundance of each unique TCRbeta CDR3 rearrangement, sequence reads were collapsed and filtered. For each sample, productive Simpson clonality was calculated as the square root of Simpson's diversity index across productive rearrangements. TCRdb mirrors the immuneACCESS table, restricted to in-frame sequences. Some clones are absent from its copies; in checked studies, under half trace to an unresolved V gene, and the reason for the others is unknown. V and J calls and clone size are given by that table; D and trimming were obtained from the DNA. In all, the sample holds roughly 200,000 clones, and 90% of those were seen once. The ten largest clonotypes hold 1.2% of the sample.

This clone was seen just once. Its antigen remains undetermined. Within one base of it there is no much larger clone, and no base qualities were kept. In the prospective study, participants were about 18 to 95 years old, resided in approximately 22 geographic areas of the United States, and were enrolled through a virtual design. In the prospective study, cohorts were assigned on the basis of participant-reported clinical history obtained from a screening survey and a study questionnaire. Recovered participants in ImmuneRACE Cohort 3 were defined by two consecutive negative NP/OP PCR tests, clearance by a healthcare professional, or resolution of symptoms. In the prospective study, whole blood, serum and a nasopharyngeal or oropharyngeal swab were collected from each participant by mobile phlebotomists. Participants in the prospective study had the option to provide additional blood draws and questionnaires over a roughly 2-month period. Before DNA extraction, prospective study blood samples were shipped either frozen or at room temperature.

The specimen was PBMCs or T cells enriched from blood (not recorded which). The receptor comes from a young man who had recovered from COVID-19.

The encoded CDR3 is CASSLVGENYEQYF. The nucleotide sequence reads TGTGCCAGCAGCTTAGTCGGGGAGAACTACGAGCAGTACTTC. The V and J genes are TRBV11-2 and TRBJ2-7; matching of 5 bases hints at TRBD2 as the D gene. V loses 1 base of germline sequence and J loses 3 bases, and the interval between the two ends is 10 bases. Looking up the germline V gene yields CDR1 SGHAT and CDR2 FQNNGV. The CDR3 numbers 14 residues from cysteine through phenylalanine. Only CDR3 DNA is held: 42 bases, read in frame from base 1.